The 19 T cell receptor beta chains below were found in one sample sequenced in a study of response to subunit inactivated influenza vaccine. Each CDR3 protein gets one entry after TCRdb re-called the RT-PCR reads with MiXCR. The table includes roughly 190,000 distinct CDR3 sequences, about 12% detected once. These data were also filed under a second study, of T cells expressing NK-cell markers. As reported in that work: UMIs accompanied the 5'RACE template switching by which TCR beta cDNA was made.

The sample here was CD8+ T cells sorted from PBMCs, taken about 12 days after vaccination. These receptors were collected from a man in his forties or fifties who received an inactivated influenza vaccine.

This sequence joins TRBV4-1 and TRBJ2-3; a possible D gene is TRBD2 (6 bases). There are 15 residues in the CDR3. In germline, CDR1 is MGHRA, CDR2 YSYEKL. V lost 1 base, J lost 4 bases, and 12 bases lay in between. The CDR3 bases are TGCGCCAGCAGCCAAGTTGGGGGGAGTTCAGATACGCAGTATTTT. Protein sequence: CASSQVGGSSDTQYF.

The chain has TRBV27 and TRBJ2-5, with TRBD2 matching 9 bases. The CDR3 spans 16 residues. Germline CDR1 MNHEY, CDR2 SMNVEV (reference sequence). With 1 base clipped from V and 5 bases from J, the junction kept 8 bases outside the gene matches. This chain's CDR3 is CASSLLSSGSQETQYF. The CDR3 DNA reads as TGTGCCAGCAGTTTATTGAGTAGCGGGAGCCAGGAGACCCAGTACTTC.

The chain has TRBV7-8 and TRBJ2-1; no clear D gene. The V gene's germline CDR1 is SGHVS and CDR2 FQNEAQ. This CDR3 is 14 amino acids long. V was pared by 5 bases and J by 5 bases, with 13 bases between. The CDR3 spells CASSPTVRNNEQFF. The CDR3 DNA reads as TGTGCCAGCAGCCCGACGGTAAGAAACAATGAGCAGTTCTTC.

The sample holds many counts of this clonotype. The CDR3 region has the DNA TGTGCCAGCAGTTTATCCGGGACAGCCTACAATGAGCAGTTCTTC. This gives the protein CASSLSGTAYNEQFF. The gene calls are TRBV27 and TRBJ2-1, with 7 bases aligning to TRBD1. This CDR3 region has 15 residues. Per the germline V gene, CDR1 is MNHEY and CDR2 is SMNVEV (reference sequence). The trim removed 0 bases at V and 2 bases at J, leaving 1 base unmatched.

This rearrangement joins TRBV9 to TRBJ2-6; D gene unclear. Germline V gene data show CDR1 as SGDLS and CDR2 as YYNGEE. CDR3 size: 17 residues. The V and J ends lost 2 bases and 0 bases respectively, with 12 bases between them. CDR3 sequence: CASSVSQVISGANVLTF. In DNA, the CDR3 is TGTGCCAGCAGCGTTTCCCAGGTGATCTCTGGGGCCAACGTCCTGACTTTC.

This clonotype was observed at least ten times. CDR3 coding DNA: TGTGCCAGCAGTCTAGGGGACAGAAGCGAGCAGTACTTC. Its protein product is CASSLGDRSEQYF. The chain has TRBV12-3 or TRBV12-4 and TRBJ2-7, with 7 bases matching TRBD1. This CDR3 comprises 13 residues. J lost 6 bases, V lost 5 bases, and 7 bases had no gene match.

This clonotype was picked up a small number of times. This chain links TRBV3-1 with TRBJ1-4, with D hard to call. V lost 0 bases to trimming and J lost 4 bases, with 6 bases between them. Per the germline V gene, CDR1 is LGHDT and CDR2 is YNNKEL (reference sequence). CDR3 length equals 14 residues. The CDR3 protein is CASSQEPVNEKLFF. Here the CDR3 DNA reads TGTGCCAGCAGCCAAGAACCAGTTAATGAAAAACTGTTTTTT.

Only a few counts were recorded for this clonotype. This chain uses TRBV12-3 or TRBV12-4 with TRBJ1-5; D gene unclear. Deletions cut 0 bases from V and 6 bases from J, with 12 bases between. The CDR3 loop spans 15 amino acids. The CDR3 coding sequence is TGTGCCAGCAGTTTAGCTGGGCCCCAGTTTCAGCCCCAGCATTTT. Translation gives CASSLAGPQFQPQHF.

The V gene is TRBV6-4, the J gene TRBJ2-1; the match to TRBD1 covers 7 bases. This CDR3 is 15 amino acids long. J lost 3 bases, V lost 5 bases, and 7 bases had no gene match. Germline V gene sequence: CDR1 MRHNA, CDR2 SNTAGT. This chain's CDR3 is CASSPWDSGYNEQFF. The DNA of the CDR3 is TGTGCCAGCAGTCCCTGGGACAGCGGCTACAATGAGCAGTTCTTC.

This sequence joins TRBV29-1 and TRBJ2-1; 11 nucleotides align to TRBD2. Germline CDR1 is SQVTM and CDR2 is ANQGSEA. The CDR3 is made up of 14 amino acids. Trimming took 5 bases from V and 9 from J; bases not matched to a gene: 9. The CDR3 nucleotides read TGCAGCGTTCTAGGAATAGCGGGAGGGTTTGAGCAGTTCTTC. This gives the protein CSVLGIAGGFEQFF.

The chain employs TRBV5-6 and TRBJ2-7; D possibly corresponds to TRBD2 (6 bases). Germline-derived CDR1 and CDR2 are SGHDT and YYEEEE. The CDR3 runs 14 residues. V lost 3 bases and J 0 bases, leaving 10 bases between the germline ends. CDR3 region: CASSSGASSYEQYF. The CDR3 bases are TGTGCCAGCAGCTCGGGAGCGAGCTCCTACGAGCAGTACTTC.

The chain recombines TRBV11-1 with TRBJ2-1; D uncertain. V lost 5 bases, J lost 1 base, and 21 bases lay in between. Germline V gives CDR1 SGHAT, CDR2 FQDESV (reference sequence). The length of the CDR3 is 18 residues. DNA of the CDR3: TGTGCCAGCAGCCACTTCAGCCAGGTCAGGTGGTCCTACAATGAGCAGTTCTTC. Translated, it gives CASSHFSQVRWSYNEQFF.

This clonotype was detected only a few times. This chain links TRBV14 with TRBJ2-1; possible D gene TRBD1, 5 bases. Deletions cut 3 bases from V and 3 bases from J, with 9 bases between. This CDR3 has 14 amino acids. Germline values: CDR1 SGHDN, CDR2 FVKESK. As DNA, the CDR3 is TGTGCCAGCAGCCAGCTCCAGGGCTACAATGAGCAGTTCTTC. Amino acids: CASSQLQGYNEQFF. Combining the CDR3 with reference TRBV14 and TRBJ2-1 gives the whole variable domain EAGVTQFPSHSVIEKGQTVTLRCDPISGHDNLYWYRRVMGKEIKFLLHFVKESKQDESGMPNNRFLAERTGGTYSTLKVQPAELEDSGVYFCASSQLQGYNEQFFGPGTRLTVL.

The chain has TRBV5-1 and TRBJ2-7, with TRBD2 matching over 9 bases. Per the germline V gene, CDR1 is SGHRS and CDR2 is YFSETQ. CDR3 size: 16 residues. J lost 3 bases, V lost 3 bases, and 10 bases had no gene match. The CDR3 reads CASSWLVASGDYEQYF. In DNA form, the CDR3 reads TGCGCCAGCAGCTGGCTCGTGGCTAGCGGGGACTACGAGCAGTACTTC.

This sequence joins TRBV9 and TRBJ2-1; 9 bases fit TRBD2. V lost 4 bases, J lost 10 bases, and 9 bases stayed unmatched. The CDR3 has 14 residues. The germline CDR1 and CDR2 sequences are SGDLS and YYNGEE. CDR3 sequence (DNA): TGTGCCAGCAGCCCCAGCGGGGGGCTAGGAGAGCAGTTCTTC. This codes for CASSPSGGLGEQFF.

This sequence joins TRBV4-1 and TRBJ1-2, with 7 bases fitting TRBD1. Germline CDR1 reads MGHRA; CDR2 reads YSYEKL. V lost 1 base to trimming and J lost 2 bases; unmatched junction nucleotides: 1. This CDR3 has 14 amino acids. CDR3 protein: CASSQVTGNYGYTF. CDR3 nucleotides: TGCGCCAGCAGCCAAGTGACAGGGAACTATGGCTACACCTTC.

The chain is built from TRBV6-2 or TRBV6-3 and TRBJ2-7; 7 nucleotides line up with TRBD1. V was clipped by 5 bases and J by 5 bases; unmatched bases: 12. Germline CDR1 reads MNHEY; CDR2 reads SVGEGT. The CDR3 runs to 15 residues. Here the CDR3 reads CASSDQGGMSDEQYF. As DNA, the CDR3 is TGTGCCAGCAGTGACCAAGGGGGCATGTCAGACGAGCAGTACTTC.

This clonotype came up a few times. DNA of the CDR3: TGTGCCAGCAGCCAAGATAACGGGGGCAGTGAGACCCAGTACTTC. Amino acids: CASSQDNGGSETQYF. The chain couples TRBV4-2 to TRBJ2-5; D is possibly TRBD1 or TRBD2 (6 bases each). The CDR3 spans 15 residues. V was pared by 0 bases and J by 5 bases, with 13 bases between. CDR1 LGHNA and CDR2 YNFKEQ come from the germline V gene.

This clonotype has at least ten counts. The V call is TRBV28, the J call TRBJ1-5; D is ambiguous. CDR3 length equals 10 residues. CDR1 and CDR2 from the germline V gene are MDHEN and SYDVKM. With 4 bases removed from V and 9 bases from J, the gap between germline ends came to 4 bases. CDR3 in amino acids: CASSYGPQHF. The CDR3 DNA is TGTGCCAGCAGTTATGGGCCCCAGCATTTT.